This TCR beta chain was obtained from a study of blood T cell repertoires in COVID-19. Study information: T cells, B-cell-depleted T cells, or PBMCs supplied cDNA or gDNA.

This CDR3 region has 17 residues. The junction had 9 bases not matched to a gene; V was cut back by 5 bases and J by 0 bases. Germline V gives CDR1 SGHTA, CDR2 FQGNSA. Source study methods: By means of reference gene primer amplification, nucleated cell counts were estimated. Data came from immunoSEQ multiplex PCR; TCRdb stores just in-frame clones and leaves some out. Clone size and the V and J calls come from that table; the DNA yielded D and trimming. Of about 360,000 clones in the sample, around 87% were seen once. The chain has TRBV7-2 and TRBJ1-3; 8 bases line up with TRBD1. The TCR was taken from a human donor in a cohort sampled during active COVID-19. Sample: peripheral blood. The CDR3 here is CASSTLIGTGSGNTIYF. The CDR3 DNA follows: TGTGCCAGCAGCACTTTGATCGGGACAGGCTCTGGAAACACCATATATTTT.